Listed below are T cell receptor beta chains from one sample, sequenced in a study of blood T cells in healthy people across ages. TCRdb re-analysed the 5' RACE reads in MiXCR, keeping a single row per CDR3 protein. The sample carries over 500,000 distinct CDR3 sequences, roughly a quarter recorded once. The same specimen was also included in a second study, on T cells of mothers and their children.

The sample comprised blood. These receptors were obtained from a boy aged 2 to 10 in good health. Both conserved end residues are part of each CDR3. D genes are given only for firm matches. Rows may omit the clone size; those that give it use once, few, many or a size class.

DNA	CDR3	D	V	J	size
TGTGCCAGCAGCCTCCCGGGACAGGGGACGTACGAGCAGTACTTC	CASSLPGQGTYEQYF	TRBD1	TRBV14	TRBJ2-7	few
TGTGCCAGCAGTCCCGGGACAGGGTACGGTTACGAGCAGTACTTC	CASSPGTGYGYEQYF	TRBD1	TRBV12-3/TRBV12-4	TRBJ2-7	few
TGCAGTGCTAGAGTCAGTGGATTTACTAGCGGGAGGGTTAGCTCCTACGAGCAGTACTTC	CSARVSGFTSGRVSSYEQYF	TRBD2	TRBV20-1	TRBJ2-7	-
TGCAGTGCTAGAGATTTCGCGGGGGCGGGCTCTGGGGCCAACGTCCTGACTTTC	CSARDFAGAGSGANVLTF	-	TRBV20-1	TRBJ2-6	-
TGCGCCAGCAGCTTGGCCGGCTCCACCTGGGAGAAGACCCAGTACTTC	CASSLAGSTWEKTQYF	-	TRBV5-1	TRBJ2-5	-
TGCAGCGCCGACAGGGATGGACTAGCCAAAAACATTCAGTACTTC	CSADRDGLAKNIQYF	TRBD1	TRBV29-1	TRBJ2-4	few
TGCAGCGTTGTTGGGGAGGGCTCCTCTGGAAACACCATATATTTT	CSVVGEGSSGNTIYF	-	TRBV29-1	TRBJ1-3	-
TGTGCCAGCAGTGCTGCTGGGAAATCCTATGGCTACACCTTC	CASSAAGKSYGYTF	-	TRBV12-3/TRBV12-4	TRBJ1-2	-
TGTGCCAGCAGCTTAGGGGGCTGGCGATCCTACGAGCAGTACTTC	CASSLGGWRSYEQYF	-	TRBV7-6	TRBJ2-7	few
TGTGCCAGCAGCTCCCAGGTAGCCTCTGGAAACACCATATATTTT	CASSSQVASGNTIYF	-	TRBV7-9	TRBJ1-3	-
TGCGCCAGCAGCCAAGAAGGGGAAAGGGAGGGGACCCAGTACTTC	CASSQEGEREGTQYF	TRBD2	TRBV4-1	TRBJ2-5	-
TGTGCCAGCAGCCATTTGAGGATGGGGTACACTGAAGCTTTCTTT	CASSHLRMGYTEAFF	-	TRBV7-9	TRBJ1-1	few
TGCGCCAGCAGCGGATCTGCCAGGGCGGGTGAAAAACTGTTTTTT	CASSGSARAGEKLFF	-	TRBV5-1	TRBJ1-4	few
TGTGCCAGCAGCTTTATGGTCAGGGTGAAAGAGACCCAGTACTTC	CASSFMVRVKETQYF	-	TRBV7-9	TRBJ2-5	-
TGTGCCAGCAGTGAAAGGTTTTGGGGGCGCGAGCAGTACTTC	CASSERFWGREQYF	-	TRBV2	TRBJ2-7	few
TGTGCCAGCTTTTCCACCGGGACATCGGTCCGTACGCAGTATTTT	CASFSTGTSVRTQYF	-	TRBV18	TRBJ2-3	-
TGTGCCACCACCGGGGACAGGGCATCGGAGACCCAGTACTTC	CATTGDRASETQYF	TRBD1	TRBV2	TRBJ2-5	few
TGCAGTGCTAGGGACAGGGTGCGGAATTCACCCCTCCACTTT	CSARDRVRNSPLHF	TRBD1	TRBV20-1	TRBJ1-6	-
TGTGCCAGTCAGGCGCAATATAATTCACCCCTCCACTTT	CASQAQYNSPLHF	-	TRBV19	TRBJ1-6	-
TGTGCCAGCAGCTTAGTGGGGGGTCTCTCCTACGAGCAGTACTTC	CASSLVGGLSYEQYF	-	TRBV7-2	TRBJ2-7	-
TGTGCCAGCAGTCCTCAGGGCTACGAGCAGTACTTC	CASSPQGYEQYF	-	TRBV12-3/TRBV12-4	TRBJ2-7	many
TGTGCCAGCAGCCAAGAGAGGGGGGCTTACGAGCAGTACTTC	CASSQERGAYEQYF	-	TRBV4-2	TRBJ2-7	many
TGCGCCAGCAGCTTGCGGACAGGGACCGCTCTGTTGAACACTGAAGCTTTCTTT	CASSLRTGTALLNTEAFF	TRBD1	TRBV5-1	TRBJ1-1	few
TGTGCCAGCAGTTCGCGACAGGGCTATGGCTACACCTTC	CASSSRQGYGYTF	TRBD1	TRBV6-2/TRBV6-3	TRBJ1-2	few
TGTGCCAGCAGACCCGGGAGTGAGACCCAGTACTTC	CASRPGSETQYF	-	TRBV2	TRBJ2-5	-
TGTGCCAGCAGCTTAGCGGGGCGGGGGGGCGGCGAGCAGTACTTC	CASSLAGRGGGEQYF	TRBD2	TRBV13	TRBJ2-7	-
TGCGCCAGCACCCGGGAGGCCCGCATCTACGAGCAGTACTTC	CASTREARIYEQYF	TRBD2	TRBV10-2	TRBJ2-7	-
TGCAGTGCTGCCCCGGCAGAGACCCAGTACTTC	CSAAPAETQYF	-	TRBV20-1	TRBJ2-5	-
TGTGCCTGGAGTTACAGGTTTTCTTCTGGAAACACCATATATTTT	CAWSYRFSSGNTIYF	-	TRBV30	TRBJ1-3	-
TGTGCCAGTAGAATAGGGGGGGGGATGAACACTGAAGCTTTCTTT	CASRIGGGMNTEAFF	-	TRBV19	TRBJ1-1	few